The rows below give T cell receptor beta chains drawn from one sample of a study of blood T cell repertoires in COVID-19. Profiled with immunoSEQ multiplex PCR; TCRdb holds only in-frame clones, not every one. Here the sample spans roughly 310,000 clones, 85% to 90% being singletons. Source material: peripheral blood. All receptors come from a woman between 25 and 40 years old with COVID-19, enrolled during active disease. The CDR3 runs from the conserved cysteine through the conserved F or W. A D gene is named only where the DNA matches it firmly. Rows give clone size only sometimes, using once, few, many, or a class for an expanded clone.

CDR3aa,CDR3nt,abundance,j_gene,d_gene,v_gene
CASSEDTGFNYGYTF,TGTGCCAGCAGTGAAGATACAGGGTTTAACTATGGCTACACCTTC,NA,TRBJ1-2,NA,TRBV6-1
CASSATGAGADTQYF,TGTGCCAGCAGCGCCACCGGGGCGGGGGCAGATACGCAGTATTTT,once,TRBJ2-3,TRBD2,TRBV9
CASSGLMGALGNTIYF,TGTGCCAGCAGTGGTCTTATGGGGGCGCTCGGAAACACCATATATTTT,NA,TRBJ1-3,NA,TRBV6-2/TRBV6-3
CASSDRIPGGAFF,TGTGCCAGCAGTGACAGGATCCCAGGTGGAGCTTTCTTT,NA,TRBJ1-1,NA,TRBV2
CASSPGTGVTSYNEQFF,TGCGCCAGCAGTCCCGGGACAGGGGTTACCTCCTACAATGAGCAGTTCTTC,NA,TRBJ2-1,TRBD1,TRBV10-1
CAWSVGTPREKLFF,TGTGCCTGGAGTGTTGGTACTCCGAGGGAAAAACTGTTTTTT,NA,TRBJ1-4,NA,TRBV30
CASSLRQLNTGELFF,TGTGCCAGCTCACTTCGACAGCTCAACACCGGGGAGCTGTTTTTT,NA,TRBJ2-2,NA,TRBV18
CASSGRTDGYTF,TGTGCCAGCAGCGGGAGAACAGATGGCTACACCTTC,NA,TRBJ1-2,NA,TRBV5-5
CASSLAVLSYEQYF,TGTGCCAGCAGCTTAGCGGTCCTATCCTACGAGCAGTACTTC,NA,TRBJ2-7,NA,TRBV7-2
CASSKAGLAGGSTYNEQFF,TGTGCCAGCAGCAAAGCGGGACTAGCGGGAGGGAGCACCTACAATGAGCAGTTCTTC,NA,TRBJ2-1,NA,TRBV21-1
CASSFPSYGYTF,TGTGCCAGCAGCTTCCCGAGTTATGGCTACACCTTC,NA,TRBJ1-2,NA,TRBV7-2
CASSLAQAGALQETQYF,TGTGCCAGCAGCTTAGCGCAAGCGGGAGCCTTGCAAGAGACCCAGTACTTC,NA,TRBJ2-5,TRBD2,TRBV7-2
CAISESGGERGYTF,TGTGCCATCAGTGAGTCTGGGGGGGAGAGGGGCTACACCTTC,once,TRBJ1-2,NA,TRBV10-3
CASSLWYEGTEAFF,TGTGCCAGCAGTTTATGGTATGAGGGCACTGAAGCTTTCTTT,NA,TRBJ1-1,NA,TRBV27
CASSFGPNTEAFF,TGTGCCAGCAGTTTCGGTCCGAACACTGAAGCTTTCTTT,NA,TRBJ1-1,NA,TRBV2
CASSHTGQEDQPQHF,TGTGCCAGCAGCCACACCGGACAGGAGGATCAGCCCCAGCATTTT,few,TRBJ1-5,TRBD1,TRBV4-2
CASIGRQRETDEQFF,TGTGCCAGCATCGGGCGGCAGCGGGAGACGGATGAGCAGTTCTTC,NA,TRBJ2-1,TRBD2,TRBV7-2
CSASPLTGNNSPLHF,TGCAGTGCTAGTCCTCTGACAGGGAATAATTCACCCCTCCACTTT,NA,TRBJ1-6,TRBD1,TRBV20-1
CASSLALIGARINYGYTF,TGTGCCAGCAGCTTAGCGTTGATAGGGGCCCGAATAAACTATGGCTACACCTTC,NA,TRBJ1-2,NA,TRBV7-9
CASSLPEKIKQGTLVRDEQFF,TGCGCCAGCAGCTTGCCGGAAAAAATAAAACAGGGCACCCTAGTGAGGGATGAGCAGTTCTTC,few,TRBJ2-1,NA,TRBV5-1
CASSRQGKERAFF,TGTGCCAGCAGCCGACAGGGAAAGGAGCGAGCTTTCTTT,NA,TRBJ1-1,TRBD1,TRBV7-2
CASSIAGANHNEQFF,TGTGCCAGTAGTATCGCAGGGGCGAACCACAATGAGCAGTTCTTC,NA,TRBJ2-1,NA,TRBV19
CATSAGYGNTIYF,TGTGCCACCAGTGCAGGATATGGAAACACCATATATTTT,NA,TRBJ1-3,NA,TRBV24-1
CASSPQRFYNEQFF,TGTGCCAGCAGCCCCCAGAGGTTCTACAATGAGCAGTTCTTC,NA,TRBJ2-1,NA,TRBV7-2